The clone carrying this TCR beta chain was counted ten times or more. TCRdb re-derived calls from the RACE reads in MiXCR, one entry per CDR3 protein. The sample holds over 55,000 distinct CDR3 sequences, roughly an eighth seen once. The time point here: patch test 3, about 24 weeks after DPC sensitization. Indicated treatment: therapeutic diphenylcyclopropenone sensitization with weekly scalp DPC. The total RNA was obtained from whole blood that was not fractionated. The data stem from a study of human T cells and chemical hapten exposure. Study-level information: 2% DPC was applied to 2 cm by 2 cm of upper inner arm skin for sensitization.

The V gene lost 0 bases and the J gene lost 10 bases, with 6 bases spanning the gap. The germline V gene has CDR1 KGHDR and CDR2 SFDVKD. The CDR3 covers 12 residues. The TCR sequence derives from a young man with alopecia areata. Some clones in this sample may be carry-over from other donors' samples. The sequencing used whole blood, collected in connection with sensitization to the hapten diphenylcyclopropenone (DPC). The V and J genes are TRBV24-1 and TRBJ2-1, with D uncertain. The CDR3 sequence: CATSDLPHEQFF. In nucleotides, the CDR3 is TGTGCCACCAGTGATTTGCCCCACGAGCAGTTCTTC.